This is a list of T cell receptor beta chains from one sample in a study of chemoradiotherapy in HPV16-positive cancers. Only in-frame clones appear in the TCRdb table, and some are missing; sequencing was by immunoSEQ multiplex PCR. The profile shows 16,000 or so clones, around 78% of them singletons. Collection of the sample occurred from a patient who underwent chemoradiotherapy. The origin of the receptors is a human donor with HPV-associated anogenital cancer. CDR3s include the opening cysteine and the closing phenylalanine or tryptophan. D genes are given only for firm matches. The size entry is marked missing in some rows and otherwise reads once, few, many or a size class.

CASSLSVGTGYTF | TGTGCCAGCAGTTTAAGTGTCGGGACCGGCTACACCTTC | TRBJ1-2 | 13 | - | TRBV27 | -
CATSRDGRYEQYF | TGTGCCACCAGCAGAGATGGGAGATACGAGCAGTACTTC | TRBJ2-7 | 13 | - | TRBV15 | -
CASSRSLGTGEQYF | TGTGCCAGCAGCCGCTCGTTAGGGACCGGTGAGCAGTACTTC | TRBJ2-7 | 14 | - | TRBV7-2 | -
CASSYSSTGNEQYF | TGTGCCAGCAGTTACTCCAGCACCGGGAACGAGCAGTACTTC | TRBJ2-7 | 14 | - | TRBV6-6 | -
CASSLAGETQYF | TGTGCCAGCAGCTTAGCGGGGGAGACCCAGTACTTC | TRBJ2-5 | 12 | few | TRBV7-2 | -
CASSKVPFQAHYEQYF | TGTGCCAGCAGCAAAGTCCCTTTCCAGGCCCACTACGAGCAGTACTTC | TRBJ2-7 | 16 | - | TRBV21-1 | -
CASSPQQGAWYGYTF | TGTGCCAGCAGCCCCCAACAGGGGGCATGGTATGGCTACACCTTC | TRBJ1-2 | 15 | - | TRBV7-8 | TRBD1
CASSHGRDTIYF | TGCGCCAGCAGCCACGGCCGGGACACCATATATTTT | TRBJ1-3 | 12 | - | TRBV4-3 | -
CASSFDSRVELQYF | TGTGCCAGCAGCTTCGATAGTAGGGTGGAATTGCAGTACTTC | TRBJ2-4 | 14 | - | TRBV5-6 | -
CASSYSSGGPPGEQFF | TGTGCCAGCAGTTACTCTAGCGGGGGCCCACCAGGGGAGCAGTTCTTC | TRBJ2-1 | 16 | - | TRBV6-5 | TRBD2
CASSLPGVTYEQYF | TGTGCCAGCAGCTTACCGGGGGTTACCTACGAGCAGTACTTC | TRBJ2-7 | 14 | - | TRBV5-4 | -
CASRDRGPSSYNEQFF | TGTGCCAGCAGGGACAGGGGGCCTAGCTCCTACAATGAGCAGTTCTTC | TRBJ2-1 | 16 | - | TRBV2 | TRBD1
CASRSAGEEQYF | TGCGCCAGCAGATCGGCGGGGGAGGAGCAGTACTTC | TRBJ2-7 | 12 | - | TRBV5-1 | TRBD2
CATGDGGGRENTEAFF | TGTGCCACTGGGGACGGAGGGGGACGAGAAAACACTGAAGCTTTCTTT | TRBJ1-1 | 16 | - | TRBV19 | -
CASSIRPDLSGGETQYF | TGTGCCAGTAGTATTAGGCCGGATCTTTCGGGGGGCGAGACCCAGTACTTC | TRBJ2-5 | 17 | - | TRBV19 | -
CASSQDIAGLSDEAFF | TGCGCCAGCAGCCAAGATATAGCGGGACTTTCTGATGAAGCTTTCTTT | TRBJ1-1 | 16 | - | TRBV4-3 | -